Below are 30 T cell receptor beta chains sequenced from a single sample in a study of CD8 T cells in Susac syndrome. RNA totalling roughly 0.45 to 1 ug underwent reverse transcription with random hexamers. TCRdb used MiXCR to reprocess the immunoSEQ multiplex PCR reads, holding one entry per CDR3 protein. The sample shows around 170,000 distinct CDR3 sequences, approximately 95% of them seen only once. Sequencing was done on a sample of CD8+ T cells from PBMCs. These receptors originate from a human donor with multiple sclerosis.

The chain employs TRBV3-1 and TRBJ2-3; D unresolved. V was clipped by 3 bases and J by 5 bases, with 15 bases between them. The CDR3 extends over 15 amino acids. Germline CDR1 LGHDT, CDR2 YNNKEL (reference sequence). The CDR3: CASSQTLESGDTQYF. As DNA, the CDR3 is TGTGCCAGCAGCCAGACCCTCGAATCGGGAGATACGCAGTATTTT.

The V and J genes are TRBV9 and TRBJ2-7, with 7 positions matching TRBD2. In germline, CDR1 is SGDLS, CDR2 YYNGEE. The CDR3 totals 14 residues. V gave up 6 bases and J gave up 5 bases; unmatched junction bases: 11. Here the CDR3 reads CASNPWGGGNEQYF. Here the CDR3 DNA reads TGTGCCAGCAACCCCTGGGGCGGGGGAAACGAGCAGTACTTC.

The genes are TRBV5-1 and TRBJ1-2; TRBD1 might be the D (6 bases). Germline lookup yields CDR1 SGHRS and CDR2 YFSETQ. The CDR3 contains 15 residues. V gave up 1 base and J gave up 1 base, with 11 bases separating them. The CDR3 spells CASSLTGTHNYGYTF. CDR3 DNA sequence: TGCGCCAGCAGCTTGACAGGGACCCATAACTATGGCTACACCTTC.

The genes are TRBV30 and TRBJ1-3; D ambiguous. Germline CDR1 is GTSNPN and CDR2 is SVGIG (reference sequence). V lost 2 bases to trimming and J lost 6 bases, with 8 bases between them. CDR3 size: 12 residues. CDR3 nucleotide sequence: TGTGCCTGGAGTCCCAGCACAAACACCATATATTTT. Protein sequence: CAWSPSTNTIYF.

The chain uses TRBV30 and TRBJ1-5; D not resolved. The V gene lost 1 base and the J gene lost 7 bases, with 8 bases spanning the gap. Germline assignment: CDR1 GTSNPN and CDR2 SVGIG (reference sequence). The CDR3 covers 12 residues. The CDR3 DNA sequence: TGTGCCTGGAGTGGGACCGGCCAGCCCCAGCATTTT. It codes for CAWSGTGQPQHF.

J is TRBJ2-1 and V is TRBV20-1; 12 bases are shared with TRBD2. Per germline, CDR1 DFQATT and CDR2 SNEGSKA (reference sequence). The J segment lost 5 bases and the V segment lost 3 bases, leaving 8 bases of the junction unmatched. This CDR3 is built from 16 residues. CDR3 loop: CSARPTSGSRDNEQFF. The CDR3, as DNA: TGCAGTGCTAGGCCGACTAGCGGGAGTCGCGACAATGAGCAGTTCTTC.

The chain recombines TRBV19 with TRBJ1-2, with TRBD1 identical over 10 bases. CDR1 and CDR2 (germline): LNHDA, SQIVND (reference sequence). After removal of 4 bases from V and 4 bases from J, the junction contained 3 bases not matched to a gene. The CDR3 extends over 14 amino acids. The CDR3 here is CASSSRDRGYGYTF. CDR3 DNA sequence: TGTGCCAGTAGTAGCCGGGACAGGGGCTATGGCTACACCTTC.

This chain uses TRBV9 with TRBJ1-1, with unresolved D. Germline CDR1 and CDR2: SGDLS and YYNGEE. Trimming left V 3 bases short and J 2 bases short, with 11 bases between. The CDR3 sequence is 14 residues long. For the CDR3, the DNA is TGTGCCAGCAGCGCCTTGTTGGGAAACACTGAAGCTTTCTTT. As protein: CASSALLGNTEAFF.

This chain uses TRBV7-8 with TRBJ2-3; 7 nucleotides align to TRBD1. The V and J ends lost 2 bases and 1 base, in that order; junction bases with no gene match: 3. The CDR3 consists of 15 residues. Germline assignment: CDR1 SGHVS and CDR2 FQNEAQ. CDR3 amino acids: CASSLLRGRTDTQYF. CDR3 sequence (DNA): TGTGCCAGCAGCTTACTAAGGGGGCGCACAGATACGCAGTATTTT.

The chain combines TRBV19 with TRBJ1-6; 7 bases fit TRBD1. The CDR3 totals 15 residues. The germline CDR1 and CDR2 sequences are LNHDA and SQIVND (reference sequence). J gave up 8 bases and V 6 bases, and 10 bases lay outside the gene matches. CDR3 in DNA: TGTGCCAGTAGAGACCAAGACAGGGTGGATTCACCCCTCCACTTT. Amino acids: CASRDQDRVDSPLHF.

The chain employs TRBV19 and TRBJ2-7, with D hard to call. Germline CDR1 and CDR2: LNHDA and SQIVND (reference sequence). The CDR3 length is 14 residues. V was pared by 3 bases and J by 0 bases, with 9 bases between. The DNA for the CDR3 is TGTGCCAGTAGTATCAGTATGGCCTCCTACGAGCAGTACTTC. Encoded protein: CASSISMASYEQYF.

The chain uses TRBV27 and TRBJ2-2; D might be TRBD1 (5 bases). This CDR3 contains 14 residues. Trimming took off 8 bases at V and 3 bases at J, with 13 bases between the two ends. Germline-derived CDR1 and CDR2 are MNHEY and SMNVEV (reference sequence). CDR3 sequence (DNA): TGTGCCAGCCGTAACAGGAGAGACACCGGGGAGCTGTTTTTT. It encodes CASRNRRDTGELFF.

This rearrangement joins TRBV9 to TRBJ2-7; perhaps TRBD2 as D (6 bases). The CDR3 has 14 residues. Trimming removed 3 bases from V and 1 base from J, with 11 bases in between. Germline lookup yields CDR1 SGDLS and CDR2 YYNGEE. The CDR3 region has the DNA TGTGCCAGCAGCGAGGGACTGGTTTCCTACGAGCAGTACTTC. This codes for CASSEGLVSYEQYF. Filled out from reference TRBV9 and TRBJ2-7, the complete variable domain reads DSGVTQTPKHLITATGQRVTLRCSPRSGDLSVYWYQQSLDQGLQFLIQYYNGEERAKGNILERFSAQQFPDLHSELNLSSLELGDSALYFCASSEGLVSYEQYFGPGTRLTVT.

The chain has TRBV12-5 and TRBJ1-1; TRBD1 is a possible D gene (5 bases). Trimming pared 6 bases from V and 3 bases from J, leaving 11 bases between. CDR1 and CDR2 (germline): LGHNT, FRNRAP. CDR3 size: 13 residues. CDR3 amino acids: CASGPGGDTEAFF. For the CDR3, the DNA is TGTGCTAGTGGGCCCGGGGGGGACACTGAAGCTTTCTTT.

The V and J genes are TRBV29-1 and TRBJ2-3; a weak D match, TRBD1 (6 bases). Germline V gene data show CDR1 as SQVTM and CDR2 as ANQGSEA. V lost 7 bases, J lost 0 bases, and 35 bases lay in between. CDR3 length equals 21 residues. CDR3 sequence: CSETGLLGLGRASGSTDTQYF. CDR3 sequence (DNA): TGCAGCGAAACAGGGCTACTAGGGCTGGGGCGGGCATCAGGGAGCACAGATACGCAGTATTTT.

The chain recombines TRBV29-1 with TRBJ2-6; D is uncertain. Trimming left V 7 bases short and J 0 bases short, with 4 bases between. The CDR3 length is 12 residues. CDR1 and CDR2 (germline): SQVTM, ANQGSEA. CDR3 bases: TGCAGCGCCCTCTCTGGGGCCAACGTCCTGACTTTC. The encoded protein is CSALSGANVLTF.

The chain is built from TRBV7-9 and TRBJ1-2; perhaps TRBD1 as D (5 bases). The CDR3 totals 12 residues. CDR1 SEHNR and CDR2 FQNEAQ come from the germline V gene (reference sequence). The ends were cut back, 4 bases at V and 5 bases at J, with 8 bases in the middle. CDR3 bases: TGTGCCAGCAGCTCCGACAGTTATGGCTACACCTTC. This encodes CASSSDSYGYTF.

V gene TRBV24-1 combines with J gene TRBJ2-1; D is uncertain. V was trimmed by 8 bases and J by 7 bases, leaving 11 bases between them. This CDR3 comprises 12 residues. Germline lookup yields CDR1 KGHDR and CDR2 SFDVKD. In DNA form, the CDR3 reads TGTGCCACCAAGGGTCCTAGTAATGAGCAGTTCTTC. Protein product: CATKGPSNEQFF.

This chain connects TRBV20-1 to TRBJ2-3; D is perhaps TRBD2 (6 bases). The CDR3 has 17 residues. V lost 0 bases to trimming and J lost 4 bases, with 20 bases between them. Germline V gene sequence: CDR1 DFQATT, CDR2 SNEGSKA (reference sequence). CDR3 in amino acids: CSARDWVSGDGADTQYF. CDR3 coding DNA: TGCAGTGCTAGAGATTGGGTTAGCGGAGATGGCGCAGATACGCAGTATTTT.

The V and J genes are TRBV5-6 and TRBJ2-1; 16 bases fit TRBD2. The germline V gene encodes CDR1 SGHDT and CDR2 YYEEEE. Unmatched junction bases numbered 2, after V lost 2 bases and J lost 9 bases. The length of the CDR3 is 15 residues. This chain's CDR3 is CASSFGTSGRGEQFF. DNA for the CDR3: TGTGCCAGCAGCTTCGGGACTAGCGGGAGGGGTGAGCAGTTCTTC.

This clonotype was detected only a few times. The rearrangement joins TRBV19 to TRBJ2-1; D is unresolved. Trimming cost V 3 bases and J 4 bases, with 1 base left between them. The CDR3 is made up of 11 amino acids. Germline CDR1 is LNHDA and CDR2 is SQIVND (reference sequence). The CDR3 bases are TGTGCCAGTAGTATTTACAATGAGCAGTTCTTC. It yields the protein CASSIYNEQFF. The full variable domain, with the rest looked up from reference TRBV19 and TRBJ2-1, is DGGITQSPKYLFRKEGQNVTLSCEQNLNHDAMYWYRQDPGQGLRLIYYSQIVNDFQKGDIAEGYSVSREKKESFPLTVTSAQKNPTAFYLCASSIYNEQFFGPGTRLTVL.

The chain is built from TRBV13 and TRBJ2-3; D could derive from TRBD1 or TRBD2 (5 bases each). The CDR3 runs to 14 residues. V lost 6 bases and J lost 4, with 14 bases in between. CDR1 and CDR2 from the germline V gene are PRHDT and FYEKMQ (reference sequence). The CDR3 region is CASRPGPRADTQYF. The CDR3 bases are TGTGCCAGCAGACCGGGACCTCGGGCAGATACGCAGTATTTT.

This chain connects TRBV29-1 to TRBJ2-1, with 9 positions matching TRBD1. Losses at the gene ends were 6 bases for V and 8 bases for J; bases not matched to a gene: 5. Germline V gene sequence: CDR1 SQVTM, CDR2 ANQGSEA. The CDR3 spans 12 residues. The CDR3 region has the DNA TGCAGCGTGGGGACAGGGTTCGATGAGCAGTTCTTC. Translating it yields CSVGTGFDEQFF.

The rearrangement joins TRBV10-3 to TRBJ2-5; D possibly corresponds to TRBD2 (5 bases). V was shortened by 6 bases and J by 5 bases, with 13 bases between the two germline ends. The CDR3 spans 13 residues. Germline V lookup: CDR1 ENHRY, CDR2 SYGVKD. Here the CDR3 reads CAIREDGRETQYF. CDR3 DNA: TGTGCCATCAGGGAGGACGGACGCGAGACCCAGTACTTC.

The chain joins TRBV4-1 to TRBJ1-6, with unresolved D. From germline, CDR1 is MGHRA and CDR2 YSYEKL. Between the trimmed V and J ends, which lost 0 bases and 1 base, there was a span of 7 bases. The CDR3 totals 16 residues. CDR3 region: CASSQDLQSYNSPLHF. The CDR3 DNA reads as TGCGCCAGCAGCCAAGATCTTCAGTCCTATAATTCACCCCTCCACTTT.

This chain joins TRBV6-4 and TRBJ1-1; D gene ambiguous. Germline V gives CDR1 MRHNA, CDR2 SNTAGT. Trimming shortened V by 2 bases and J by 5 bases, and 9 bases separated the two germline ends. This CDR3 is built from 13 residues. The CDR3 region has the DNA TGTGCCAGCAGTGACAGGGTCGGGACTGAAGCTTTCTTT. This translates into CASSDRVGTEAFF.

This chain links TRBV6-5 with TRBJ2-2, with D possibly being TRBD2 (5 bases). The CDR3 length is 12 residues. The V and J ends lost 7 bases and 7 bases respectively, with 10 bases between them. Germline V gene lookup returns CDR1 MNHEY and CDR2 SVGAGI. CDR3 nucleotides: TGTGCCAGCAACACCGGGGACGGGGAGCTGTTTTTT. It specifies CASNTGDGELFF.

Written as DNA, the CDR3 is TGTGCCAGCAGGGGCAGCGACCGTGGCTACACCTTC. Amino acids: CASRGSDRGYTF. The chain couples TRBV7-8 to TRBJ1-2; D uncertain. The V gene's germline CDR1 is SGHVS and CDR2 FQNEAQ. Trimming cost V 6 bases and J 7 bases, with 12 bases left between them. This CDR3 is 12 amino acids long.

The chain carries TRBV29-1 and TRBJ1-2; 8 positions match TRBD1. This CDR3 contains 12 residues. J lost 6 bases, V lost 7 bases, and 7 bases had no gene match. Germline CDR1 SQVTM, CDR2 ANQGSEA. Written as DNA, the CDR3 is TGCAGCGCATCCTGGACAGGGAATGGCTACACCTTC. Amino acid sequence: CSASWTGNGYTF.

The CDR3 nucleotides are TGTGCCAGCAGTTTGCCCGGGACAGGGGTTCACAATGAGCAGTTCTTC. Amino acids: CASSLPGTGVHNEQFF. The rearrangement links TRBV28 to TRBJ2-1; 10 bases are a match to TRBD1. CDR1 and CDR2 from the germline V gene are MDHEN and SYDVKM. CDR3 length equals 16 residues. The V and J ends lost 3 bases and 5 bases, in that order; junction bases with no gene match: 7. The full variable domain, with the rest looked up from reference TRBV28 and TRBJ2-1, is DVKVTQSSRYLVKRTGEKVFLECVQDMDHENMFWYRQDPGLGLRLIYFSYDVKMKEKGDIPEGYSVSREKKERFSLILESASTNQTSMYLCASSLPGTGVHNEQFFGPGTRLTVL.